Following are 29 T cell receptor beta chains from one sample sequenced in a study of cytomegalovirus exposure and HLA in healthy donors. Clones were sequenced by immunoSEQ multiplex PCR, and TCRdb holds only the in-frame ones, with some missing. The sample lists more than 90,000 clones, around 86% occurring once. Sequenced material: PBMCs. These TCRs come from a man younger than 30 in good health and CMV-seronegative.

The chain carries TRBV5-6 and TRBJ1-1; TRBD1 aligns across 9 bases. CDR1 and CDR2 from the germline V gene are SGHDT and YYEEEE. J was trimmed by 4 bases and V by 3 bases; bases with no gene match: 4. CDR3 length: 14 amino acids. In DNA, the CDR3 is TGTGCCAGCAGCTCCGGGACAGGGACCACTGAAGCTTTCTTT. Translating gives CASSSGTGTTEAFF. Full variable domain (outside the CDR3, taken from reference TRBV5-6 and TRBJ1-1): DAGVTQSPTHLIKTRGQQVTLRCSPKSGHDTVSWYQQALGQGPQFIFQYYEEEERQRGNFPDRFSGHQFPNYSSELNVNALLLGDSALYLCASSSGTGTTEAFFGQGTRLTVV.

This clone was counted a single time. The V and J genes are TRBV9 and TRBJ2-3; D is unresolved. Trimming shortened V by 3 bases and J by 6 bases, and 5 bases separated the two germline ends. The CDR3 extends over 11 amino acids. The germline gives CDR1 SGDLS, CDR2 YYNGEE. CDR3 DNA: TGTGCCAGCAGCGAGAGGGATACGCAGTATTTT. Its protein product is CASSERDTQYF. Variable domain in full (rest from reference TRBV9 and TRBJ2-3): DSGVTQTPKHLITATGQRVTLRCSPRSGDLSVYWYQQSLDQGLQFLIQYYNGEERAKGNILERFSAQQFPDLHSELNLSSLELGDSALYFCASSERDTQYFGPGTRLTVL.

With respect to this clone: The sample holds other DNA sequences that translate to the same CDR3. The chain joins TRBV30 to TRBJ1-2; 7 bases line up with TRBD1. In germline, CDR1 is GTSNPN, CDR2 SVGIG (reference sequence). CDR3 length: 13 residues. Trimming cost V 1 base and J 5 bases; bases outside gene matches: 4. DNA of the CDR3: TGTGCCTGGAGTGGGGAGACAGGGTATGGCTACACCTTC. Its protein is CAWSGETGYGYTF.

This chain connects TRBV6-5 to TRBJ2-7, with D possibly being TRBD2 (6 bases). Per the germline V gene, CDR1 is MNHEY and CDR2 is SVGAGI. The V end was cut by 6 bases, the J end by 2 bases, with 14 bases between. CDR3 size: 14 residues. CDR3 coding DNA: TGTGCCAGCAGGACGACTAGAGGAGCCTACGAGCAGTACTTC. Amino acids: CASRTTRGAYEQYF.

This clone was counted a single time. The rearrangement joins TRBV4-1 to TRBJ2-7; 10 positions match TRBD1. Germline-derived CDR1 and CDR2 are MGHRA and YSYEKL. After removal of 0 bases from V and 6 bases from J, the junction contained 20 bases not matched to a gene. The CDR3 spans 20 residues. The CDR3 loop is CASSQDVIPGMTGGLIEQYF. Written as DNA, the CDR3 is TGCGCCAGCAGCCAAGATGTTATACCGGGTATGACAGGGGGCCTTATCGAGCAGTACTTC.

The chain couples TRBV10-3 to TRBJ2-1, with 8 bases lining up with TRBD2. V trimming: 9 bases; J trimming: 4 bases; junction bases outside the gene matches: 11. From germline, CDR1 is ENHRY and CDR2 SYGVKD. This CDR3 has 15 residues. The CDR3: CAISLTSAGYNEQFF. CDR3 in DNA: TGTGCCATTTCCTTGACTAGCGCTGGGTACAATGAGCAGTTCTTC.

This chain joins TRBV5-1 and TRBJ2-2; D is ambiguous. Germline V gene lookup returns CDR1 SGHRS and CDR2 YFSETQ. Trimming stripped 0 bases from V and 0 bases from J, with 3 bases between. The CDR3 spans 14 residues. The DNA of the CDR3 is TGCGCCAGCAGCTTGGAGCCGAACACCGGGGAGCTGTTTTTT. This sequence encodes CASSLEPNTGELFF.

This clone was seen only once. The chain is built from TRBV5-1 and TRBJ2-7, with D possibly TRBD2 on 7 matching bases. V was cut by 5 bases and J by 0 bases, with 24 bases left in between. The CDR3 extends over 18 amino acids. Germline-derived CDR1 and CDR2 are SGHRS and YFSETQ. CDR3 sequence: CASRPWGGGGMSSYEQYF. The CDR3 DNA is TGCGCCAGCAGGCCATGGGGAGGGGGTGGTATGTCCTCCTACGAGCAGTACTTC.

This clone was picked up one time. The chain joins TRBV7-6 to TRBJ2-7, with 10 bases fitting TRBD2. This CDR3 comprises 21 residues. V gave up 2 bases and J gave up 0 bases; unmatched junction bases: 19. From germline, CDR1 is SGHVS and CDR2 FNYEAQ. This chain's CDR3 is CASSLNRVGGLADRSSYEQYF. DNA for the CDR3: TGTGCCAGCAGCTTAAATCGGGTTGGCGGACTAGCGGATAGGAGCTCCTACGAGCAGTACTTC. The full variable domain, in which reference TRBV7-6 and TRBJ2-7 provide the parts outside the CDR3, is GAGVSQSPRYKVTKRGQDVALRCDPISGHVSLYWYRQALGQGPEFLTYFNYEAQQDKSGLPNDRFSAERPEGSISTLTIQRTEQRDSAMYRCASSLNRVGGLADRSSYEQYFGPGTRLTVT.

The gene calls are TRBV7-9 and TRBJ2-5; D perhaps matches TRBD1 (6 bases). With 6 bases removed from V and 1 base from J, the gap between germline ends came to 18 bases. The CDR3 extends over 16 amino acids. From germline, CDR1 is SEHNR and CDR2 FQNEAQ (reference sequence). In DNA form, the CDR3 reads TGTGCCAGCAGTCCTACGAGGGGGTTCTCCCAAGAGACCCAGTACTTC. Protein product: CASSPTRGFSQETQYF.

The V and J genes are TRBV10-1 and TRBJ2-7, with D possibly TRBD2 on 5 matching bases. This CDR3 has 13 residues. Germline CDR1 is WNHNN and CDR2 is SYGVQD (reference sequence). The germline V and J ends were trimmed by 3 bases and 6 bases, with 12 bases remaining between them. The CDR3 nucleotides read TGCGCCAGCAGTGACACACTAGACGGCGAGCAGTACTTC. The encoded protein is CASSDTLDGEQYF.

Written as DNA, the CDR3 is TGCGCCAGCAGCTTGGATGGGGGGGGCGAGCAGTACTTC. Translated, it gives CASSLDGGGEQYF. The gene calls are TRBV5-1 and TRBJ2-7; 7 bases match TRBD2. The V segment lost 0 bases and the J segment 6 bases; nucleotides outside the gene matches: 3. The CDR3 loop spans 13 amino acids. The germline CDR1 and CDR2 sequences are SGHRS and YFSETQ. The complete variable domain, with remaining parts taken from reference TRBV5-1 and TRBJ2-7, reads KAGVTQTPRYLIKTRGQQVTLSCSPISGHRSVSWYQQTPGQGLQFLFEYFSETQRNKGNFPGRFSGRQFSNSRSEMNVSTLELGDSALYLCASSLDGGGEQYFGPGTRLTVT.

V gene TRBV5-6 combines with J gene TRBJ2-1; D remains unclear. Trimming pared 4 bases from V and 4 bases from J, leaving 15 bases between. The CDR3 loop spans 15 amino acids. CDR1 is SGHDT, CDR2 YYEEEE, per germline. The CDR3 spells CASSPEPTLYNEQFF. For the CDR3, the DNA is TGTGCCAGCAGCCCTGAGCCAACGCTTTACAATGAGCAGTTCTTC. Using reference TRBV5-6 and TRBJ2-1 for the parts outside the CDR3, the full variable domain is DAGVTQSPTHLIKTRGQQVTLRCSPKSGHDTVSWYQQALGQGPQFIFQYYEEEERQRGNFPDRFSGHQFPNYSSELNVNALLLGDSALYLCASSPEPTLYNEQFFGPGTRLTVL.

The chain has TRBV5-5 and TRBJ1-1; D is uncertain. V shed 0 bases and J shed 5 bases, with 14 bases lying between them. This CDR3 region has 15 residues. The V gene's germline CDR1 is SGHKS and CDR2 YYEKEE (reference sequence). The CDR3 nucleotides are TGTGCCAGCAGCTTGGGGGCAGGCCTTCTGACTGAAGCTTTCTTT. Translating gives CASSLGAGLLTEAFF. The whole variable domain, remainder taken from reference TRBV5-5 and TRBJ1-1, is DAGVTQSPTHLIKTRGQQVTLRCSPISGHKSVSWYQQVLGQGPQFIFQYYEKEERGRGNFPDRFSARQFPNYSSELNVNALLLGDSALYLCASSLGAGLLTEAFFGQGTRLTVV.

V gene TRBV5-1 combines with J gene TRBJ2-3; 7 positions match TRBD1. CDR1 and CDR2 from the germline V gene are SGHRS and YFSETQ. V was pared by 2 bases and J by 1 base, with 4 bases of the junction left unmatched. This CDR3 has 15 amino acids. As DNA, the CDR3 is TGCGCCAGCAGCTTCACAGGGGTTCGCACAGATACGCAGTATTTT. Its translation is CASSFTGVRTDTQYF.

V usage is TRBV7-9 and J usage is TRBJ2-7; D call uncertain. CDR1 is SEHNR and CDR2 is FQNEAQ in the germline V gene (reference sequence). Trimming shortened V by 1 base and J by 2 bases, and 6 bases separated the two germline ends. The CDR3 has 13 amino acids. The CDR3 sequence: CASSLGTAYEQYF. CDR3 in DNA: TGTGCCAGCAGCTTAGGTACAGCCTACGAGCAGTACTTC.

The gene calls are TRBV2 and TRBJ1-3; no definite D call. Germline assignment: CDR1 SNHLY and CDR2 FYNNEI. The CDR3 is made up of 14 amino acids. With 8 bases removed from V and 0 bases from J, the gap between germline ends came to 11 bases. The CDR3, as DNA: TGTGCCAGCGGAGACTTCAGCTCTGGAAACACCATATATTTT. It specifies CASGDFSSGNTIYF.

This clone was seen once. This chain connects TRBV4-2 to TRBJ2-7, with 11 bases matching TRBD2. The ends lost 4 bases at V and 3 bases at J; junction bases unmatched: 2. CDR3 length equals 14 residues. Germline values: CDR1 LGHNA, CDR2 YNFKEQ. The CDR3 loop reads CASSLGTSGYEQYF. CDR3 DNA: TGTGCCAGCAGCCTCGGGACTAGCGGCTACGAGCAGTACTTC.

V and J are TRBV29-1 and TRBJ2-7; possible D gene TRBD2, 6 bases. The V gene lost 2 bases and the J gene lost 2 bases, with 13 bases spanning the gap. There are 14 residues in the CDR3. Per germline, CDR1 SQVTM and CDR2 ANQGSEA. In DNA, the CDR3 is TGCAGCGTTGAACTGGGCGGGGATCCCTACGAGCAGTACTTC. Translated: CSVELGGDPYEQYF.

The chain carries TRBV18 and TRBJ1-1; TRBD1 aligns across 7 bases. CDR1 and CDR2 (germline): KGHSH, LQKENI. V gave up 0 bases and J gave up 5 bases; unmatched junction bases: 9. The CDR3 is 16 amino acids. CDR3 amino acids: CASSPPNQGGGTEAFF. The CDR3 DNA reads TGTGCCAGCTCACCACCGAATCAGGGGGGAGGTACTGAAGCTTTCTTT.

The V gene is TRBV19, the J gene TRBJ2-3, with TRBD1 matching over 9 bases. Germline V lookup: CDR1 LNHDA, CDR2 SQIVND (reference sequence). This CDR3 comprises 18 residues. The V gene end was trimmed by 3 bases and the J gene end by 1 base; junction bases not matched to a gene: 11. The CDR3: CASSMDRTGARGTDTQYF. For the CDR3, the DNA is TGTGCCAGTAGTATGGATCGGACAGGGGCCAGAGGCACAGATACGCAGTATTTT.

CDR3 nucleotides: TGTGCCAGCAGCTTTCGACAAGACAATGAGCAGTTCTTC. Translated: CASSFRQDNEQFF. This chain links TRBV7-2 with TRBJ2-1; D not certain. Per the germline V gene, CDR1 is SGHTA and CDR2 is FQGNSA. V was shortened by 3 bases and J by 5 bases, with 8 bases between the two germline ends. The CDR3 spans 13 residues.

The sample holds one count of this clone. V gene TRBV6-5 combines with J gene TRBJ2-1; D gene uncertain. The CDR3 consists of 13 residues. V was shortened by 0 bases and J by 6 bases, with 6 bases between the two germline ends. Per the germline V gene, CDR1 is MNHEY and CDR2 is SVGAGI. The DNA for the CDR3 is TGTGCCAGCAGTTACTCCCAACTCAATGAGCAGTTCTTC. This translates into CASSYSQLNEQFF.

The rearrangement uses TRBV27 and TRBJ2-7; 11 bases are shared with TRBD2. The CDR3 totals 14 residues. The trim removed 4 bases at V and 3 bases at J, leaving 2 bases unmatched. Germline values: CDR1 MNHEY, CDR2 SMNVEV (reference sequence). CDR3 in DNA: TGTGCCAGCAGTTCCGGGACTAGCGGCTACGAGCAGTACTTC. It encodes CASSSGTSGYEQYF.

This chain connects TRBV9 to TRBJ2-3, with TRBD2 identical over 7 bases. CDR1 SGDLS and CDR2 YYNGEE come from the germline V gene. This CDR3 is built from 15 residues. The trim removed 4 bases at V and 2 bases at J, leaving 7 bases unmatched. DNA of the CDR3: TGTGCCAGCAGCCCCAGCGGGACCTACACAGATACGCAGTATTTT. It translates to CASSPSGTYTDTQYF.

This clone came up a few times. The CDR3, as DNA: TGCAGTGCTAGGGGAGACTTGGTAGCTTTCTTT. This sequence encodes CSARGDLVAFF. The V call is TRBV20-1, the J call TRBJ1-1; D is unresolved. The CDR3 is made up of 11 amino acids. Trimming took 3 bases from V and 10 from J, leaving 12 bases between them. Germline CDR1 is DFQATT and CDR2 is SNEGSKA (reference sequence).

V gene TRBV4-1 combines with J gene TRBJ1-4, with TRBD1 identical over 7 bases. The germline gives CDR1 MGHRA, CDR2 YSYEKL. The CDR3 runs to 18 residues. Germline trimming cut 1 base from V and 4 bases from J; bases unmatched to any gene: 12. CDR3 DNA: TGCGCCAGCAGCCAAGTGGGGATACCGGGACAGAATAATGAAAAACTGTTTTTT. It codes for CASSQVGIPGQNNEKLFF.

In its sample, this clone was seen a few times. V and J are TRBV6-5 and TRBJ2-3; 8 bases line up with TRBD2. CDR1 and CDR2 from the germline V gene are MNHEY and SVGAGI. J was trimmed by 5 bases and V by 4 bases; bases with no gene match: 8. CDR3 size: 15 residues. In DNA, the CDR3 is TGTGCCAGCAGTTTCTCGGGGGGGGCGGGAGATACGCAGTATTTT. Its protein product is CASSFSGGAGDTQYF.

The V and J genes are TRBV5-6 and TRBJ2-5, with TRBD1 matching over 9 bases. V lost 3 bases to trimming and J lost 2 bases; unmatched junction nucleotides: 2. CDR1 is SGHDT and CDR2 is YYEEEE in the germline V gene. This CDR3 comprises 14 residues. Written as DNA, the CDR3 is TGTGCCAGCAGCTGGGGGACAGGGCAAGAGACCCAGTACTTC. The encoded protein is CASSWGTGQETQYF.